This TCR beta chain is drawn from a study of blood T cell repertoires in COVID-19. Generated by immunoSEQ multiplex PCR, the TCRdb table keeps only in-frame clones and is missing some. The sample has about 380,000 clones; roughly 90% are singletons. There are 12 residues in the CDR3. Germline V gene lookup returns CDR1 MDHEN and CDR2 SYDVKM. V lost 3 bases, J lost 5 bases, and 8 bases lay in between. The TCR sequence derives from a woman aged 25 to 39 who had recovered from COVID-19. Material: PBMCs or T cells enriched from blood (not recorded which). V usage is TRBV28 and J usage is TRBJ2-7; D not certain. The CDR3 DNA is TGTGCCAGCAGTTTGTTGCGAGACGAGCAGTACTTC. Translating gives CASSLLRDEQYF.